The T cell receptor beta chain under discussion was sequenced for a study of T cell responses to AZD1222 COVID-19 vaccine. The CDR3 sequence is 13 residues long. The germline gives CDR1 LNHDA, CDR2 SQIVND (reference sequence). With 6 bases removed from V and 1 base from J, the gap between germline ends came to 9 bases. Some clones are missing from TCRdb's copy, which holds only in-frame ones; the method was immunoSEQ multiplex PCR. The sample has approximately 140,000 clones; approximately 90% are singletons. Sequences were derived from peripheral blood, sampled on day 0 of AZD1222 vaccination. The clonotype comes from an adult in good health. The chain recombines TRBV19 with TRBJ1-1; no reliable D call. CDR3 sequence reads: CASSSGRNTEAFF. In nucleotides, the CDR3 is TGTGCCAGTAGCTCTGGTAGGAACACTGAAGCTTTCTTT.